The 25 T cell receptor beta chains listed next were all sequenced from one sample in a study of cytomegalovirus exposure and HLA in healthy donors. With 60 Vbeta and 13 Jbeta primers, the PCR was carried out. Sequencing used immunoSEQ multiplex PCR; TCRdb keeps in-frame clones, though not all of them. The sample carries approximately 130,000 clones, about three quarters recorded once. Sequencing was performed on PBMCs. These receptor sequences come from a woman aged 40 to 49 in good health and CMV-seronegative.

The count of this clone is one. The chain carries TRBV2 and TRBJ2-1, with D hard to call. This CDR3 comprises 13 residues. Between the trimmed V and J ends, which lost 10 bases and 5 bases, there was a span of 15 bases. Germline CDR1 SNHLY, CDR2 FYNNEI. This CDR3 is CAISTGTHNEQFF. The CDR3 region has the DNA TGTGCCATTTCGACTGGAACTCACAATGAGCAGTTCTTC. Filled out from reference TRBV2 and TRBJ2-1, the complete variable domain reads EPEVTQTPSHQVTQMGQEVILRCVPISNHLYFYWYRQILGQKVEFLVSFYNNEISEKSEIFDDQFSVERPDGSNFTLKIRSTKLEDSAMYFCAISTGTHNEQFFGPGTRLTVL.

The J gene is TRBJ2-2, the V gene TRBV11-2; a weak D match, TRBD1 (6 bases). The CDR3 contains 16 residues. Germline loops: CDR1 SGHAT, CDR2 FQNNGV. V was pared by 0 bases and J by 4 bases, with 12 bases between. The CDR3 sequence is CASSLDGQGSTGELFF. The CDR3 nucleotides read TGTGCCAGCAGCTTAGACGGGCAGGGGAGCACCGGGGAGCTGTTTTTT.

The rearrangement uses TRBV7-2 and TRBJ1-2, with 7 bases that match TRBD1. The germline gives CDR1 SGHTA, CDR2 FQGNSA. V shed 5 bases, J shed 10 bases, and the junction held 13 bases outside the gene matches. The CDR3 is made up of 14 amino acids. Here the CDR3 DNA reads TGTGCCAGCAGCCCAAAGCCCTTGACAGGGAACTACACCTTC. It specifies CASSPKPLTGNYTF. Full variable domain (missing parts from reference TRBV7-2 and TRBJ1-2): GAGVSQSPSNKVTEKGKDVELRCDPISGHTALYWYRQSLGQGLEFLIYFQGNSAPDKSGLPSDRFSAERTGGSVSTLTIQRTQQEDSAVYLCASSPKPLTGNYTFGSGTRLTVV.

The J gene is TRBJ2-2, the V gene TRBV5-1; possible D gene TRBD2, 6 bases. CDR1 is SGHRS, CDR2 YFSETQ, per germline. V lost 2 bases to trimming and J lost 6 bases, with 14 bases between them. The CDR3 is 15 amino acids. This CDR3 reads CASSFMAGRAGELFF. CDR3 sequence (DNA): TGCGCCAGCAGCTTCATGGCGGGACGGGCCGGGGAGCTGTTTTTT.

V and J are TRBV5-1 and TRBJ2-7; perhaps TRBD1 as D (5 bases). CDR3 length equals 14 residues. The V end lost 0 bases, the J end lost 7 bases, and 14 bases lay between the germline ends. Germline V lookup: CDR1 SGHRS, CDR2 YFSETQ. CDR3 nucleotide sequence: TGCGCCAGCAGCTTGGATCCAGGGTCCCGGGAGCAGTACTTC. Protein product: CASSLDPGSREQYF.

The V and J genes are TRBV7-9 and TRBJ2-1; weak D call: TRBD2 (7 bases). Germline loops: CDR1 SEHNR, CDR2 FQNEAQ (reference sequence). The CDR3 totals 13 residues. The V gene lost 3 bases and the J gene lost 7 bases, with 10 bases spanning the gap. The CDR3 coding sequence is TGTGCCAGCAGCTTGAAGGGGGGGAATGAGCAGTTCTTC. It yields the protein CASSLKGGNEQFF.

J is TRBJ2-7 and V is TRBV28, with D possibly matching TRBD1 (5 bases). Trimming took off 6 bases at V and 0 bases at J, with 18 bases between the two ends. The CDR3 is made up of 16 amino acids. Germline CDR1 and CDR2: MDHEN and SYDVKM. CDR3 sequence (DNA): TGTGCCAGCAGCGGGTCCGACAGCCCTTCCTCCTACGAGCAGTACTTC. It yields the protein CASSGSDSPSSYEQYF.

The rearrangement uses TRBV2 and TRBJ1-1; D ambiguous. V was cut by 4 bases and J by 11 bases, with 23 bases left in between. CDR3 length: 15 residues. Germline V gene data show CDR1 as SNHLY and CDR2 as FYNNEI. CDR3 amino acids: CASSARMITRLGAFF. CDR3 sequence (DNA): TGTGCCAGCAGTGCTAGGATGATAACCCGTCTCGGGGCTTTCTTT.

The chain carries TRBV6-1 and TRBJ2-7; 12 nucleotides match TRBD1. This CDR3 has 17 residues. The ends lost 4 bases at V and 5 bases at J; junction bases unmatched: 12. Looked up from germline, CDR1 is MNHNS and CDR2 is SASEGT. This chain's CDR3 is CASSARDRGPWEDEQYF. CDR3 coding DNA: TGTGCCAGCAGTGCCCGGGACAGGGGGCCCTGGGAGGACGAGCAGTACTTC.

CDR3 DNA sequence: TGTGCCAGCAGCGTCGGGACAGCTTATAATTCACCCCTCCACTTT. It codes for CASSVGTAYNSPLHF. The chain couples TRBV9 to TRBJ1-6, with TRBD1 matching over 7 bases. Per germline, CDR1 SGDLS and CDR2 YYNGEE. The ends lost 2 bases at V and 4 bases at J; junction bases unmatched: 3. The CDR3 sequence is 15 residues long. Using reference TRBV9 and TRBJ1-6 for the parts outside the CDR3, the full variable domain is DSGVTQTPKHLITATGQRVTLRCSPRSGDLSVYWYQQSLDQGLQFLIQYYNGEERAKGNILERFSAQQFPDLHSELNLSSLELGDSALYFCASSVGTAYNSPLHFGNGTRLTVT.

V and J are TRBV4-1 and TRBJ1-4, with D unresolved. V was shortened by 0 bases and J by 6 bases, with 11 bases between the two germline ends. Germline V gene data show CDR1 as MGHRA and CDR2 as YSYEKL. This CDR3 is built from 15 residues. The CDR3 coding sequence is TGCGCCAGCAGCCAAGAGGCGGATGTGGATGAAAAACTGTTTTTT. This translates into CASSQEADVDEKLFF.

V is TRBV2 and J is TRBJ2-7; no clear D. V was clipped by 3 bases and J by 1 base, with 4 bases between them. The CDR3 length is 12 residues. Germline V gene lookup returns CDR1 SNHLY and CDR2 FYNNEI. CDR3 bases: TGTGCCAGCAGTGAGCGGTCCTACGAGCAGTACTTC. This encodes CASSERSYEQYF.

The chain carries TRBV5-1 and TRBJ2-3; D is possibly TRBD2 (6 bases). CDR1 and CDR2 from the germline V gene are SGHRS and YFSETQ. This CDR3 is built from 16 residues. The V and J ends lost 1 base and 1 base respectively, with 13 bases between them. This chain's CDR3 is CASSLPRLVGTDTQYF. CDR3 DNA sequence: TGCGCCAGCAGCTTGCCACGACTAGTCGGCACAGATACGCAGTATTTT.

V and J are TRBV19 and TRBJ2-3; D is ambiguous. The CDR3 length is 13 residues. CDR1 and CDR2 from the germline V gene are LNHDA and SQIVND (reference sequence). V was pared by 2 bases and J by 5 bases, with 8 bases between. In DNA form, the CDR3 reads TGTGCCAGTAGTATACTCGGTGGAGATACGCAGTATTTT. Amino acid sequence: CASSILGGDTQYF.

A few counts support this clone. V gene TRBV5-1 combines with J gene TRBJ2-1; 7 bases fit TRBD1. J gave up 9 bases and V 4 bases, and 13 bases lay outside the gene matches. CDR3 length: 15 amino acids. From germline, CDR1 is SGHRS and CDR2 YFSETQ. Here the CDR3 DNA reads TGCGCCAGCAGCGGAGGACAGGTCGGTATTAGTGAGCAGTTCTTC. Amino acid sequence: CASSGGQVGISEQFF. Variable domain in full (rest from reference TRBV5-1 and TRBJ2-1): KAGVTQTPRYLIKTRGQQVTLSCSPISGHRSVSWYQQTPGQGLQFLFEYFSETQRNKGNFPGRFSGRQFSNSRSEMNVSTLELGDSALYLCASSGGQVGISEQFFGPGTRLTVL.

V and J are TRBV7-6 and TRBJ2-7, with D hard to call. Trimming shortened V by 1 base and J by 2 bases, and 9 bases separated the two germline ends. This CDR3 spans 14 amino acids. Looked up from germline, CDR1 is SGHVS and CDR2 is FNYEAQ. In DNA, the CDR3 is TGTGCCAGCAGCTTAGGTGGCAGAACCTACGAGCAGTACTTC. As protein: CASSLGGRTYEQYF. The entire variable domain, with the rest obtained from reference TRBV7-6 and TRBJ2-7, is as follows: GAGVSQSPRYKVTKRGQDVALRCDPISGHVSLYWYRQALGQGPEFLTYFNYEAQQDKSGLPNDRFSAERPEGSISTLTIQRTEQRDSAMYRCASSLGGRTYEQYFGPGTRLTVT.

The chain joins TRBV7-9 to TRBJ1-3; the D gene is possibly TRBD1 (5 bases). V was pared by 7 bases and J by 0 bases, with 13 bases between. This CDR3 region has 15 residues. CDR1 and CDR2 from the germline V gene are SEHNR and FQNEAQ (reference sequence). The DNA of the CDR3 is TGTGCCAGCATCCCAAACAGGAGCTCTGGAAACACCATATATTTT. As protein: CASIPNRSSGNTIYF.

This rearrangement joins TRBV4-2 to TRBJ1-1; D call uncertain. The CDR3 length is 13 residues. Germline values: CDR1 LGHNA, CDR2 YNFKEQ. V gave up 0 bases and J gave up 1 base, with 3 bases separating them. In DNA, the CDR3 is TGTGCCAGCAGCCAAGACAGGAACACTGAAGCTTTCTTT. It yields the protein CASSQDRNTEAFF.

This clone occurred once. The rearrangement links TRBV5-1 to TRBJ2-1; D not certain. The CDR3 runs 15 residues. V lost 0 bases, J lost 5 bases, and 12 bases lay in between. Germline V gene data show CDR1 as SGHRS and CDR2 as YFSETQ. As DNA, the CDR3 is TGCGCCAGCAGCTTGGTGTGGGCCCGTAACAATGAGCAGTTCTTC. Translation: CASSLVWARNNEQFF.

Only a few counts were recorded for this clone. CDR3: CASSPSVGGGGETQYF. Here the CDR3 DNA reads TGTGCCAGCAGCCCTTCGGTAGGGGGAGGGGGGGAGACCCAGTACTTC. The gene calls are TRBV5-4 and TRBJ2-5, with D possibly TRBD2 on 7 matching bases. Germline V lookup: CDR1 SGHNT, CDR2 YYREEE (reference sequence). This CDR3 has 16 amino acids. The V and J ends lost 4 bases and 5 bases respectively, with 21 bases between them. The variable domain in full, with the rest retrieved from reference TRBV5-4 and TRBJ2-5, is ETGVTQSPTHLIKTRGQQVTLRCSSQSGHNTVSWYQQALGQGPQFIFQYYREEENGRGNFPPRFSGLQFPNYSSELNVNALELDDSALYLCASSPSVGGGGETQYFGPGTRLLVL.

The CDR3 coding sequence is TGTGCCAGCAGCTCGACAGGGGGCCTTGAAAAACTGTTTTTT. The encoded protein is CASSSTGGLEKLFF. V gene TRBV7-8 combines with J gene TRBJ1-4; TRBD1 matches 10 bases. The length of the CDR3 is 14 residues. Germline V gene sequence: CDR1 SGHVS, CDR2 FQNEAQ. Germline trimming cut 4 bases from V and 7 bases from J; bases unmatched to any gene: 3.

The chain recombines TRBV5-1 with TRBJ2-2; TRBD1 aligns across 7 bases. The CDR3 contains 15 residues. Germline V gene data show CDR1 as SGHRS and CDR2 as YFSETQ. The V gene end was trimmed by 4 bases and the J gene end by 6 bases; junction bases not matched to a gene: 9. This CDR3 is CASSPTTGPAGELFF. The CDR3 bases are TGCGCCAGCAGCCCAACGACAGGGCCCGCCGGGGAGCTGTTTTTT.

The CDR3 DNA is TGTGCCAGCAGCAAAGAGGGGGCCCGACGGTACTATGGCTACACCTTC. Amino acids: CASSKEGARRYYGYTF. V gene TRBV21-1 combines with J gene TRBJ1-2; no DNA check was done on the table's D call, TRBD1. TRBV21-1 is termed a pseudogene. The CDR3 consists of 16 residues.

The genes are TRBV7-9 and TRBJ2-7; D remains unclear. V was trimmed by 4 bases and J by 2 bases, leaving 3 bases between them. The germline V gene encodes CDR1 SEHNR and CDR2 FQNEAQ (reference sequence). The CDR3 has 11 amino acids. CDR3 amino acids: CASSSTYEQYF. The CDR3 DNA reads as TGTGCCAGCAGCTCCACCTACGAGCAGTACTTC.

The table lists this clone with a few counts. The V gene is TRBV6-6, the J gene TRBJ2-7; the match to TRBD1 covers 9 bases. Germline-derived CDR1 and CDR2 are MNHNY and SVGAGI (reference sequence). J was trimmed by 5 bases and V by 5 bases; bases with no gene match: 7. The CDR3 is 14 residues long. This chain's CDR3 is CASSTTGGMDEQYF. Here the CDR3 DNA reads TGTGCCAGCAGTACAACAGGGGGCATGGACGAGCAGTACTTC.